The rows below give T cell receptor beta chains drawn from one sample of a study of lung T cells in sarcoidosis with Löfgren's syndrome. TCRdb analysed the reads with MiXCR anew, one entry per CDR3 protein. The sample holds roughly 63,000 distinct CDR3 sequences, less than 25% seen once. The sample comprised CD4+ T cells from PBMCs. These receptors came from a human donor with sarcoidosis (Löfgren's syndrome or another form), or a control subject (not recorded which). The CDR3 runs from the conserved cysteine through the conserved F or W. D genes are given only for firm matches. Rows give clone size only sometimes, using once, few, many, or a class for an expanded clone.

>TRBJ1-5|TRBV12-3/TRBV12-4|NA|few
CASSPLIHQPQHF
TGTGCCAGCAGTCCCCTGATCCATCAGCCCCAGCATTTT
>TRBJ1-3|TRBV7-6|TRBD1|many
CASSLQGAPGNTIYF
TGTGCCAGCAGCTTACAGGGGGCCCCAGGAAACACCATATATTTT
>TRBJ2-5|TRBV25-1|NA|many
CASSEVYRATQYF
TGTGCCAGCAGTGAAGTCTACAGGGCGACCCAGTACTTC
>TRBJ2-7|TRBV27|NA|once
CASSNRGRSEQYF
TGTGCCAGCAGTAACCGGGGGAGGAGCGAGCAGTACTTC
>TRBJ1-5|TRBV15|TRBD1|many
CATSRDRVDQPQHF
TGTGCCACCAGTAGGGACAGGGTCGATCAGCCCCAGCATTTT
>TRBJ1-2|TRBV30|NA|NA
CAWSTGGAGYTF
TGTGCCTGGAGTACCGGGGGCGCTGGCTACACCTTC
>TRBJ1-6|TRBV28|TRBD1|few
CASSSLLTGGISPLHF
TGTGCCAGCAGTTCCCTCCTCACAGGGGGTATTTCACCCCTCCACTTT
>TRBJ2-1|TRBV20-1|TRBD2|many
CSASLADNEQFF
TGCAGTGCTAGTCTAGCGGACAATGAGCAGTTCTTC
>TRBJ1-1|TRBV10-3|NA|many
CAISESGLGTEAFF
TGTGCCATCAGTGAGTCCGGGTTAGGCACTGAAGCTTTCTTT
>TRBJ2-3|TRBV28|TRBD1|many
CASSGQGSKTDTQYF
TGTGCCAGCAGTGGACAGGGGTCGAAGACAGATACGCAGTATTTT
>TRBJ1-2|TRBV5-1|TRBD1|few
CASSRDRGGSGYTF
TGCGCCAGCAGCAGGGACAGGGGAGGTAGTGGCTACACCTTC
>TRBJ2-5|TRBV4-1|TRBD2|NA
CAGSQAGDYQETQYF
TGCGCCGGCAGCCAAGCGGGGGACTACCAAGAGACCCAGTACTTC
>TRBJ1-2|TRBV5-1|NA|few
CASSGSLGGAEGYTF
TGCGCCAGCAGCGGGTCCCTGGGGGGCGCTGAGGGCTACACCTTC
>TRBJ2-1|TRBV3-1|NA|NA
CASSLQGAVYNEQFF
TGTGCCAGCAGCCTGCAAGGTGCCGTATACAATGAGCAGTTCTTC
>TRBJ2-5|TRBV18|NA|NA
CASSPIRGHRKYQETQYF
TGTGCCAGCTCACCTATAAGAGGACACCGAAAGTACCAAGAGACCCAGTACTTC
>TRBJ1-2|TRBV28|TRBD1|many
CASSDRGGYTF
TGTGCCAGTAGCGACAGGGGGGGCTACACCTTC
>TRBJ1-2|TRBV5-4|NA|few
CASSPGTDHGYTF
TGTGCCAGCAGCCCTGGGACGGACCATGGCTACACCTTC
>TRBJ2-5|TRBV19|TRBD2|NA
CASRLAGSYQETQYF
TGTGCCAGCCGACTAGCGGGCTCCTACCAAGAGACCCAGTACTTC
>TRBJ2-6|TRBV18|NA|NA
CASSYERSGANVLTF
TGTGCCAGCTCGTATGAAAGGTCTGGGGCCAACGTCCTGACTTTC
>TRBJ1-5|TRBV15|TRBD1|many
CATSWDRARVNQPQHF
TGTGCCACCAGTTGGGACAGGGCGAGGGTCAATCAGCCCCAGCATTTT
>TRBJ2-3|TRBV19|TRBD2|few
CASSQLGPGLAGRSTDTQYF
TGTGCCAGTAGTCAACTCGGGCCCGGACTAGCGGGGCGGAGCACAGATACGCAGTATTTT
>TRBJ1-6|TRBV12-3/TRBV12-4|TRBD1|few
CASRSTGGFYNSPLHF
TGTGCCAGCAGGAGTACAGGGGGCTTCTATAATTCACCCCTCCACTTT
>TRBJ2-7|TRBV14|NA|NA
CASSQAFYEQNF
TGTGCCAGCAGCCAAGCCTTCTACGAGCAGAACTTC
>TRBJ2-1|TRBV18|TRBD2|few
CASSPGLGNEQFF
TGTGCCAGCTCCCCGGGACTAGGCAATGAGCAGTTCTTC
>TRBJ2-3|TRBV11-2|NA|many
CASSVPLTNTDTQYF
TGTGCCAGCAGCGTGCCCTTGACTAACACAGATACGCAGTATTTT
>TRBJ1-1|TRBV7-2|NA|many
CASSLRANTEAFF
TGTGCCAGCAGCTTACGGGCGAACACTGAAGCTTTCTTT
>TRBJ1-2|TRBV28|TRBD1|medium-sized
CASSLDRGRFYGYTF
TGTGCCAGCAGTTTGGACAGGGGGCGATTTTACGGCTACACCTTC
>TRBJ2-5|TRBV19|NA|NA
CASSINTPGQETQYF
TGTGCCAGTAGTATAAACACCCCGGGGCAAGAGACCCAGTACTTC
>TRBJ2-1|TRBV3-1|TRBD2|few
CASRRLAGGGSYNEQFF
TGTGCCAGCAGACGACTAGCGGGGGGAGGCTCCTACAATGAGCAGTTCTTC
>TRBJ1-5|TRBV20-1|NA|many
CSARAGGRGGNQPQHF
TGCAGTGCCCGGGCCGGGGGGCGAGGGGGCAATCAGCCCCAGCATTTT
>TRBJ1-5|TRBV12-3/TRBV12-4|TRBD1|once
CASSGTGGAGQPQHF
TGTGCCAGCAGCGGGACAGGGGGCGCCGGACAGCCCCAGCATTTT
>TRBJ2-1|TRBV7-2|NA|NA
CASNRVGTNEQFF
TGTGCCAGCAATCGGGTCGGGACCAATGAGCAGTTCTTC